This T cell receptor (beta chain) was found in a study of cytomegalovirus exposure and HLA in healthy donors. The V gene's germline CDR1 is GTSNPN and CDR2 SVGIG (reference sequence). The V end was cut by 2 bases, the J end by 0 bases, with 5 bases between. The CDR3 extends over 13 amino acids. Study-wide results and caveats: TRBV6-2, TRBV6-3 and some other V segments were excluded as indistinguishable.

PCR employed 60 Vbeta and 13 Jbeta primers. Original handling: Later, an analysis found 75 million to 100 million unique TCR beta chains, and roughly 9.9 million of these were shared. Here immunoSEQ multiplex PCR was the method, and the copy in TCRdb shows in-frame clones only, minus some. V, J and clone size reflect that table, while D and trimming were determined from the DNA. The sample shows 150,000 to 180,000 clones, approximately 81% of them seen only once. About this clone: Its cognate antigen is unknown.

The sequence was collected from a young woman in good health and CMV-seronegative. The gene calls are TRBV30 and TRBJ2-1; D is unclear. The sequencing sample was made of PBMCs. This chain's CDR3 is CAWSQDSYNEQFF. For the CDR3, the DNA is TGTGCCTGGAGTCAGGACTCCTACAATGAGCAGTTCTTC.